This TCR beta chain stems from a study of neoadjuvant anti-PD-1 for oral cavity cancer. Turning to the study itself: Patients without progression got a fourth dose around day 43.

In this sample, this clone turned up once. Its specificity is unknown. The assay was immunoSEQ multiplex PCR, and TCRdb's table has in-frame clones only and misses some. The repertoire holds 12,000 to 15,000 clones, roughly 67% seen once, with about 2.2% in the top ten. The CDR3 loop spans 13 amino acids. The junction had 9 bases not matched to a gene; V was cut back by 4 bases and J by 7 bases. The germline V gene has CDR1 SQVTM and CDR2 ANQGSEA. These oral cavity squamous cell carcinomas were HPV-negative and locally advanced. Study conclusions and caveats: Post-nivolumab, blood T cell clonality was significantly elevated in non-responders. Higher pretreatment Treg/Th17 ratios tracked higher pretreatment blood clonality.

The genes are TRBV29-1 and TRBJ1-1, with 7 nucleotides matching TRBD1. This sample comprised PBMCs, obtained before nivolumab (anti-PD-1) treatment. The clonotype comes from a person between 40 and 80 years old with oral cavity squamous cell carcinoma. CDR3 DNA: TGCAGCGTTGTAATAGGGACAGTTGGTGAAGCTTTCTTT. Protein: CSVVIGTVGEAFF.